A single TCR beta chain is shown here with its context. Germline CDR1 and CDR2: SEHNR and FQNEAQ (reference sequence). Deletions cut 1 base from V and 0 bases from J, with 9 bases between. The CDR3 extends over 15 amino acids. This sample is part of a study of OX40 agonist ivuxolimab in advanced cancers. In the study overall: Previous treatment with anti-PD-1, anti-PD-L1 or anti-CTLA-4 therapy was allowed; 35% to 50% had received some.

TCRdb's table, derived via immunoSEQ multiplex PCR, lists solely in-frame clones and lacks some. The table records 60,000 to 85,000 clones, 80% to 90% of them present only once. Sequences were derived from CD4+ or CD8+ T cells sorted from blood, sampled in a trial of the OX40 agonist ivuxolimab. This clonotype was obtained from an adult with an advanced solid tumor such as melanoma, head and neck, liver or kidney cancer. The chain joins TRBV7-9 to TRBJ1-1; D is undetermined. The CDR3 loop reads CASSLGAGLNTEAFF. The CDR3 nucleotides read TGTGCCAGCAGCTTAGGGGCTGGGTTGAACACTGAAGCTTTCTTT. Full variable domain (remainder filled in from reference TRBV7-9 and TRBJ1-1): DTGVSQNPRHKITKRGQNVTFRCDPISEHNRLYWYRQTLGQGPEFLTYFQNEAQLEKSRLLSDRFSAERPKGSFSTLEIQRTEQGDSAMYLCASSLGAGLNTEAFFGQGTRLTVV.